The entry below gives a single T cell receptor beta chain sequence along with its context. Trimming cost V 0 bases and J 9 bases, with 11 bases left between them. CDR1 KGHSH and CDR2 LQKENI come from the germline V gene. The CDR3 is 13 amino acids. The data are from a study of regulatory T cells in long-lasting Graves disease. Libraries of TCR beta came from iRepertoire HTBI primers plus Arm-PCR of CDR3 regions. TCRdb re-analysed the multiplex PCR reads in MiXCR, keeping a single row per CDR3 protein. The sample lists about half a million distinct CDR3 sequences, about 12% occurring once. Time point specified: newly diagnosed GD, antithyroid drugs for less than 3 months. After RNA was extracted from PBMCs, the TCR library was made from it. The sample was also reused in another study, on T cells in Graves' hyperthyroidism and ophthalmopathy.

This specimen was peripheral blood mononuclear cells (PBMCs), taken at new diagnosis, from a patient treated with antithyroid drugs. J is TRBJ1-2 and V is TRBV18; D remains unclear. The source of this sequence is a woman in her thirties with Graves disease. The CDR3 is CASSPPARTSYTF. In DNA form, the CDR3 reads TGTGCCAGCTCACCACCGGCTCGGACCAGCTACACCTTC.